This TCR beta chain was identified in a study of OX40 agonist ivuxolimab in advanced cancers. At the level of the study: Each patient was given ivuxolimab into a vein every 2 weeks, at 0.01 to 10 mg/kg.

Germline lookup yields CDR1 MNHNY and CDR2 SVGAGI (reference sequence). Trimming pared 4 bases from V and 4 bases from J, leaving 14 bases between. This CDR3 comprises 15 residues. With baseline, cycle 4 day 1, and cycle 7 day 1 as timepoints, blood was sampled. Here immunoSEQ multiplex PCR was the method, and the copy in TCRdb shows in-frame clones only, minus some. The top ten hold about 0.76% of the sample, which has approximately 89,000 clones, under 95% seen once. The receptor's source is an adult with an advanced solid tumor such as melanoma, head and neck, liver or kidney cancer. V is TRBV6-6 and J is TRBJ2-1; D may be TRBD2 (6 bases). Sample: CD4+ or CD8+ T cells sorted from blood, taken in a trial of the OX40 agonist ivuxolimab. The CDR3: CASSFSAGTYNEQFF. The CDR3 DNA sequence: TGTGCCAGCAGTTTCTCAGCCGGGACTTACAATGAGCAGTTCTTC.